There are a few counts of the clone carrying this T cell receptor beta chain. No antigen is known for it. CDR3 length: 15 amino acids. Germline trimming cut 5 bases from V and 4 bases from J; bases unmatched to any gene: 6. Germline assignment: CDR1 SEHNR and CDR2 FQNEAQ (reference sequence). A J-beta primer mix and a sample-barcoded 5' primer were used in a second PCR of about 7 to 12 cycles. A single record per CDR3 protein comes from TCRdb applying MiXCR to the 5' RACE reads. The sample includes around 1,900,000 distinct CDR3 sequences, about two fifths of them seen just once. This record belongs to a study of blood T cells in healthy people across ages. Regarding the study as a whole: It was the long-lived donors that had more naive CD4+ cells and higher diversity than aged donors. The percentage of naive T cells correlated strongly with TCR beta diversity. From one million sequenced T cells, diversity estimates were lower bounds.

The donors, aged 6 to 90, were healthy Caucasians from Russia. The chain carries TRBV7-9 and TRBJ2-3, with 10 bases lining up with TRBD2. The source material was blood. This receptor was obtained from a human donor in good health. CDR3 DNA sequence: TGTGCCAGCAGCCCTCGGCTAGCGGGGGCAGATACGCAGTATTTT. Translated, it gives CASSPRLAGADTQYF.